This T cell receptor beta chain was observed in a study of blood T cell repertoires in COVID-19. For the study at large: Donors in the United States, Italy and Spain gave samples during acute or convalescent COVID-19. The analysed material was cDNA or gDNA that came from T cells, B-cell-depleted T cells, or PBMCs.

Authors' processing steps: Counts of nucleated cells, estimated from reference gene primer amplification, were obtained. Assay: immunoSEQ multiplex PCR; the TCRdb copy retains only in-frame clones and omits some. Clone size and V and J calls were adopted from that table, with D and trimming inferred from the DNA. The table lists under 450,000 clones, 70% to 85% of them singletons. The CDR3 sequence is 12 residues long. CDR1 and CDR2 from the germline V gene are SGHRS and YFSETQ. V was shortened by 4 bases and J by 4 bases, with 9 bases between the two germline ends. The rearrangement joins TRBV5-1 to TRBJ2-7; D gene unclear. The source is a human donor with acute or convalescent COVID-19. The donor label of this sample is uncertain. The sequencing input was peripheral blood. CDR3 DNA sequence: TGCGCCAGCAGCCAAAACAGTTACGAGCAGTACTTC. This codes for CASSQNSYEQYF.